This T cell receptor (beta chain) was recovered during a study of blood T cells in healthy people across ages. Regarding the study as a whole: The study found more naive CD4+ cells and higher diversity in long-lived than aged donors. Age advanced and TCR beta diversity per million T cells fell, roughly linearly.

A second about 7 to 11 cycle PCR used barcoded and J-beta primers. A single record per CDR3 protein comes from TCRdb applying MiXCR to the 5' RACE reads. The repertoire has 1.5 million to 2 million distinct CDR3 sequences, 28% of them found once; the top ten carry about 7.7%. This clonotype was observed a handful of times. Its antigen is still unknown. The germline V and J ends were trimmed by 3 bases and 0 bases, with 10 bases remaining between them. The V gene's germline CDR1 is KGHDR and CDR2 SFDVKD. The CDR3 runs to 15 residues. Healthy Caucasians from Russia aged about 6 to 95 served as donors. Each sample had at least 6 million PBMCs isolated.

The material sequenced was blood. V is TRBV24-1 and J is TRBJ2-5, with a tentative D call TRBD1 (5 bases). This receptor was taken from a woman younger than 45 in good health. The CDR3 DNA is TGTGCCACCAGTGATCAGACAGAGTACCAAGAGACCCAGTACTTC. Translated: CATSDQTEYQETQYF.